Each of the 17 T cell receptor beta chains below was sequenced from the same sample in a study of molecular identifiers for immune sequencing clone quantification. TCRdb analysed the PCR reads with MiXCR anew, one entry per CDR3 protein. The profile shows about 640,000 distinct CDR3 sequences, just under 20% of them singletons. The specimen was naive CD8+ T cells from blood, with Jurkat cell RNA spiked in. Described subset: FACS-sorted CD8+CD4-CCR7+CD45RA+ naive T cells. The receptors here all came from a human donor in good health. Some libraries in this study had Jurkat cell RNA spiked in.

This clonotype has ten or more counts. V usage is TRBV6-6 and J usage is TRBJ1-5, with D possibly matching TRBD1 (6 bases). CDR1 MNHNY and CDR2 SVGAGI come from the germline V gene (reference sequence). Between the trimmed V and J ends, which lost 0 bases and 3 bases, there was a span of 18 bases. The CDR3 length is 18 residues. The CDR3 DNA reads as TGTGCCAGCAGTTACTCCCTTGGCAGGGGCTTTACCAATCAGCCCCAGCATTTT. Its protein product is CASSYSLGRGFTNQPQHF.

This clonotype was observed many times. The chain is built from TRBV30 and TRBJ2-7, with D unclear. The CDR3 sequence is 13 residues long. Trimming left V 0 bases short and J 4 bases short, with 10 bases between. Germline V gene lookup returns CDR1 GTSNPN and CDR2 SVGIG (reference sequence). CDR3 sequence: CAWSVGPFYEQYF. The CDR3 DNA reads TGTGCCTGGAGTGTAGGGCCCTTTTACGAGCAGTACTTC.

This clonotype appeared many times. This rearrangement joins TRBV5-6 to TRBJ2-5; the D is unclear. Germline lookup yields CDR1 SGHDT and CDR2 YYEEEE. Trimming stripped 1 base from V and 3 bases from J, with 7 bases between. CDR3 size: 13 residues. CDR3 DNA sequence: TGTGCCAGCAGCTTGCTCGGTAAAGAGACCCAGTACTTC. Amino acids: CASSLLGKETQYF.

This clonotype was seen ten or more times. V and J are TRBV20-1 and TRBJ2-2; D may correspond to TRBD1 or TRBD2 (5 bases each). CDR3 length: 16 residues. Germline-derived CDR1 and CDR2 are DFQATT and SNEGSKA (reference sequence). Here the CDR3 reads CSTRTPKFANTGELFF. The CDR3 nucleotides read TGCAGCACTAGGACACCTAAGTTCGCGAACACCGGGGAGCTGTTTTTT.

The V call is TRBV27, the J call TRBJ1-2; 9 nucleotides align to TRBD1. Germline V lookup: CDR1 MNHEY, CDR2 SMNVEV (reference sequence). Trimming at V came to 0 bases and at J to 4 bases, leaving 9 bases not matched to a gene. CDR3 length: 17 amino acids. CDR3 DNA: TGTGCCAGCAGTTTATCGATTGCACAGGGGGCATCCTATGGCTACACCTTC. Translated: CASSLSIAQGASYGYTF.

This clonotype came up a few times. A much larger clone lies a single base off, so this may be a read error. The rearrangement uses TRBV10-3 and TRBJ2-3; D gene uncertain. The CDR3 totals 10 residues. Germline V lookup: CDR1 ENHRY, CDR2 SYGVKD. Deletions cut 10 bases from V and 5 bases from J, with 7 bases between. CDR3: CATGEDTQYF. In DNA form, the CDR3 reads TGTGCCACCGGAGAAGATACGCAGTATTTT.

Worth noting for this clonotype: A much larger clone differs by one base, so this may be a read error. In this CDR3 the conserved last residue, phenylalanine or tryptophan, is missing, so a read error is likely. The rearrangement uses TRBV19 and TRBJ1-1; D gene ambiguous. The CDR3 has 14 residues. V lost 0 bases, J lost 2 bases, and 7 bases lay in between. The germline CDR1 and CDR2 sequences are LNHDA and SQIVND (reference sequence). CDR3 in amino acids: CASSIDILNTEAFL. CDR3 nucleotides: TGTGCCAGTAGTATAGACATCCTTAACACTGAAGCTTTCCTT.

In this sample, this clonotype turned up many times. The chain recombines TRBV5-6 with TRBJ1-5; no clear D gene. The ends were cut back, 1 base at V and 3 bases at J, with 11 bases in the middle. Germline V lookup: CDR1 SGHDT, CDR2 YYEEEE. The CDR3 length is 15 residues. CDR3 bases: TGTGCCAGCAGCTTGTGGCCTGGGAACAATCAGCCCCAGCATTTT. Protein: CASSLWPGNNQPQHF.

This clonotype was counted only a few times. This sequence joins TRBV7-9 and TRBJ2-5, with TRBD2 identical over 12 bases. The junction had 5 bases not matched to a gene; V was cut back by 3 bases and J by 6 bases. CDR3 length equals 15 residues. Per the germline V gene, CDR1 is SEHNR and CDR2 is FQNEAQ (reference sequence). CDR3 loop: CASSFGGTSGQTQYF. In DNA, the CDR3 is TGTGCCAGCAGCTTTGGCGGGACTAGCGGGCAGACCCAGTACTTC.

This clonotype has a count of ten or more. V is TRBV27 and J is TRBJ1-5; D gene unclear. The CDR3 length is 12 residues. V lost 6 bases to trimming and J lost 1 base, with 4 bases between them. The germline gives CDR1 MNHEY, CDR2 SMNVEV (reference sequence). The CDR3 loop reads CASSGSNQPQHF. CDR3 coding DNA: TGTGCCAGCAGCGGAAGCAATCAGCCCCAGCATTTT.

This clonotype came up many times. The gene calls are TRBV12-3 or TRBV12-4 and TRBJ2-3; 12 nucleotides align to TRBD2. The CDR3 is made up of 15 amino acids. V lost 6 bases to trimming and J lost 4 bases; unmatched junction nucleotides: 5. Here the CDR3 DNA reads TGTGCCAGCAGCCCTAGCGGGGGGGCCCCAGATACGCAGTATTTT. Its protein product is CASSPSGGAPDTQYF.

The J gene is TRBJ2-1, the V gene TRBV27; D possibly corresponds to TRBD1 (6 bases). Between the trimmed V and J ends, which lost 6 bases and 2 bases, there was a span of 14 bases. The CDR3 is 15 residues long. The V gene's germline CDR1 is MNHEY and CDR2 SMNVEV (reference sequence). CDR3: CASRPTGHPYNEQFF. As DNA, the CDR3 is TGTGCCAGCAGACCTACGGGACACCCCTACAATGAGCAGTTCTTC.

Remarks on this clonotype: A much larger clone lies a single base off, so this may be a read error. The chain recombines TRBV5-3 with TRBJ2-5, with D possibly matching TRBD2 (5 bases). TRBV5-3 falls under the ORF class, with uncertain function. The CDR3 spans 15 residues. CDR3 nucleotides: TGTGCCAGCAGCTTTTTCCGCGGGCAACAAGAGACCCAGTACTTC. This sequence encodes CASSFFRGQQETQYF.

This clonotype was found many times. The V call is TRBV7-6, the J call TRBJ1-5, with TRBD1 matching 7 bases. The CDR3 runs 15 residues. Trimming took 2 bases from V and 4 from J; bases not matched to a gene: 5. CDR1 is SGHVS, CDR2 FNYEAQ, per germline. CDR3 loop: CASSLTPTGNQPQHF. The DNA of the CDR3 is TGTGCCAGCAGCTTAACCCCGACAGGGAATCAGCCCCAGCATTTT.

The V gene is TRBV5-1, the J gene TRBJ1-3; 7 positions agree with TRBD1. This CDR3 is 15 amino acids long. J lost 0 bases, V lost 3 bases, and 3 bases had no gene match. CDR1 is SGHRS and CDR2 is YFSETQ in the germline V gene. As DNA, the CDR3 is TGCGCCAGCAGCTCCGACAGGGACTCTGGAAACACCATATATTTT. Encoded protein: CASSSDRDSGNTIYF.

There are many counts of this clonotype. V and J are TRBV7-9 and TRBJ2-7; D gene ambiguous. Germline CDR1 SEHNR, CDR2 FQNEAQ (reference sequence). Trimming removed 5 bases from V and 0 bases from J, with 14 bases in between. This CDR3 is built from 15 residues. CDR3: CASSPPDGNSYEQYF. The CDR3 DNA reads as TGTGCCAGCAGCCCTCCGGACGGCAACTCCTACGAGCAGTACTTC. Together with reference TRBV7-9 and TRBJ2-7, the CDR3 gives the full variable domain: DTGVSQNPRHKITKRGQNVTFRCDPISEHNRLYWYRQTLGQGPEFLTYFQNEAQLEKSRLLSDRFSAERPKGSFSTLEIQRTEQGDSAMYLCASSPPDGNSYEQYFGPGTRLTVT.

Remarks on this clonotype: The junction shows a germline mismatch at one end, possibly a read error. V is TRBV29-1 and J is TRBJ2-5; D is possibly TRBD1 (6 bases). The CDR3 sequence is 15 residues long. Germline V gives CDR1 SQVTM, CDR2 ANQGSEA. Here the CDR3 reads CCVEGMGAGQETQYF. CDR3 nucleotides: TGCTGCGTTGAAGGAATGGGGGCAGGACAAGAGACCCAGTACTTC.